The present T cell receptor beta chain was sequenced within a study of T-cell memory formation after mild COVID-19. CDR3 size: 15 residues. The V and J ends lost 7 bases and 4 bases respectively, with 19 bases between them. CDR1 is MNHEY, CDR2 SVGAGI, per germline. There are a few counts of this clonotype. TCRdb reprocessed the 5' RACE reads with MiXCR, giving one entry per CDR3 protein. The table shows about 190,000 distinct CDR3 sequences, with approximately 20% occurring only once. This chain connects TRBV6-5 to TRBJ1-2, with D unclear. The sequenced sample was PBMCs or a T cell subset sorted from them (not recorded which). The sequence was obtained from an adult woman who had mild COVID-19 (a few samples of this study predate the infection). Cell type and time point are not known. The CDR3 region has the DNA TGTGCCAGCACCTCTTCGGCTGTAGGAGGCTATGGCTACACCTTC. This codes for CASTSSAVGGYGYTF.